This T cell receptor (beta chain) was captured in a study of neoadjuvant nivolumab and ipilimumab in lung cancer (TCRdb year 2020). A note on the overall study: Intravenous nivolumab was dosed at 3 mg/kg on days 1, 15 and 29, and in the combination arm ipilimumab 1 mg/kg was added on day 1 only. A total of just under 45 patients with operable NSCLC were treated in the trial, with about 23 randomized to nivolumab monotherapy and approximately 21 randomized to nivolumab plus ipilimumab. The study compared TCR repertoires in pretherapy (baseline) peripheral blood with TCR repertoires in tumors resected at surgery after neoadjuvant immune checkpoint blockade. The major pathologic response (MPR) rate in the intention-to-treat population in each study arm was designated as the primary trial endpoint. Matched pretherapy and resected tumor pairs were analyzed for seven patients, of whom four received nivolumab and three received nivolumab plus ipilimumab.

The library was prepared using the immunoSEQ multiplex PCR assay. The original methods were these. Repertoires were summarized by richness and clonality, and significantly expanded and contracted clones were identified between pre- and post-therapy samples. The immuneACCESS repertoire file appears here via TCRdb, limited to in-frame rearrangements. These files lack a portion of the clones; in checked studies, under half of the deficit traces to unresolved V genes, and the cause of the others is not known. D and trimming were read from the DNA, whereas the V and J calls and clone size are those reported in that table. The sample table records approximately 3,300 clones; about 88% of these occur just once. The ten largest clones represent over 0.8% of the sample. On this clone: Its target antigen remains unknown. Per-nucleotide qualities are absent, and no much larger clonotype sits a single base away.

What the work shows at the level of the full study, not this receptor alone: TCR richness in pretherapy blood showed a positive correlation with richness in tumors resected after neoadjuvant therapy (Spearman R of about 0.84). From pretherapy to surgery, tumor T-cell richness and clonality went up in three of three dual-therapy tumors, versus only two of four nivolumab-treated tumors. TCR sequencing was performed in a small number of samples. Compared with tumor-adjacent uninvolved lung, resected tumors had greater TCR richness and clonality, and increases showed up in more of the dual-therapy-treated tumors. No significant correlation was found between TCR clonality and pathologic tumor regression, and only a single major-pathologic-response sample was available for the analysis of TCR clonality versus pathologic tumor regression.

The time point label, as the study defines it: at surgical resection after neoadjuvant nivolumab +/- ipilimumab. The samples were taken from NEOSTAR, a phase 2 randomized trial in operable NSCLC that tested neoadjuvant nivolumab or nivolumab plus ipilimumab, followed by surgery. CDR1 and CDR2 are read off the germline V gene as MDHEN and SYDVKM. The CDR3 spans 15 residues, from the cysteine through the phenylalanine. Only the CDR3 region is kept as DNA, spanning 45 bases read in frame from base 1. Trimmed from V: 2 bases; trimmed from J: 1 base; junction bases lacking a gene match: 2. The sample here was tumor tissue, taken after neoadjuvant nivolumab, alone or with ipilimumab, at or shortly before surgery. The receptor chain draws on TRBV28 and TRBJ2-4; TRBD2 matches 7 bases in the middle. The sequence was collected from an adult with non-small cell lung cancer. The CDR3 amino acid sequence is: CASSLGGGAKNIQYF. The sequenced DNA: TGTGCCAGCAGTTTAGGGGGGGGTGCCAAAAACATTCAGTACTTC.